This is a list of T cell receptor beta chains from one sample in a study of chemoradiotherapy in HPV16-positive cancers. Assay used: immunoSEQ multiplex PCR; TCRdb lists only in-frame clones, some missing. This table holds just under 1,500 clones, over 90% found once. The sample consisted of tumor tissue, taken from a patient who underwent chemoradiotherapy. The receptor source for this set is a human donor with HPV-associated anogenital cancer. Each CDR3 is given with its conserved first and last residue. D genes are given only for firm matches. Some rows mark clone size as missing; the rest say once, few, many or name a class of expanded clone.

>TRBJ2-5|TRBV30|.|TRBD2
CAWAGGAWETQYF
TGTGCCTGGGCGGGGGGAGCATGGGAGACCCAGTACTTC
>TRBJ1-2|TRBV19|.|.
CASRNRELARVYTF
TGTGCCAGTAGAAATAGGGAACTCGCACGGGTCTACACCTTC
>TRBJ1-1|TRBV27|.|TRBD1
CASSLQGVGYTEAFF
TGTGCCAGCAGTTTACAGGGGGTCGGGTACACTGAAGCTTTCTTT
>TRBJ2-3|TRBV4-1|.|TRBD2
CASSQGRGGGTDTQYF
TGCGCCAGCAGCCAAGGGCGGGGGGGCGGCACAGATACGCAGTATTTT
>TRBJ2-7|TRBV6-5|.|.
CASKSYKGSEQYF
TGTGCCAGCAAGAGTTATAAGGGGTCGGAGCAGTACTTC
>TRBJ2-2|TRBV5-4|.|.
CASSLAPGELFF
TGTGCCAGCAGCTTGGCCCCCGGGGAGCTGTTTTTT
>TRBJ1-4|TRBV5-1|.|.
CASSPGDARANEKLFF
TGCGCCAGCAGCCCGGGGGACGCTCGGGCTAATGAAAAACTGTTTTTT
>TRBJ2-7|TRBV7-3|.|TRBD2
CASSLQGGRSSYEQYF
TGTGCCAGCAGCTTACAGGGCGGGAGGAGCTCCTACGAGCAGTACTTC
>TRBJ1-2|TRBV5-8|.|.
CASTHRLGRRESNYGYTF
TGTGCCAGCACCCACAGATTAGGACGGAGAGAGTCTAACTATGGCTACACCTTC
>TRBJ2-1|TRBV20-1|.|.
CSAAFGAAQFF
TGCAGTGCTGCTTTCGGCGCGGCGCAGTTCTTC
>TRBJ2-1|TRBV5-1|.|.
CASSLGDDSYNEQFF
TGCGCCAGCAGCTTGGGGGACGACTCCTACAATGAGCAGTTCTTC
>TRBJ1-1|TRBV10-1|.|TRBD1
CASSESTWTGRLTEAFF
TGCGCCAGCAGTGAGTCGACCTGGACAGGGAGGCTTACTGAAGCTTTCTTT
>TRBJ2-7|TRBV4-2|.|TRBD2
CASSPSGRPYEQYF
TGTGCCAGCAGTCCTAGCGGGAGGCCCTACGAGCAGTACTTC
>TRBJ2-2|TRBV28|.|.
CASSKTRAGELFF
TGTGCCAGCAGTAAAACCAGGGCCGGGGAGCTGTTTTTT
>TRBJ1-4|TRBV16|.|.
CASSPQATEKLFF
TGTGCCAGCAGCCCCCAAGCAACTGAAAAACTGTTTTTT
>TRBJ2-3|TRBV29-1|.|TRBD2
CSVDLRLAGGISTDTQYF
TGCAGCGTTGACCTACGACTAGCGGGAGGGATTAGCACAGATACGCAGTATTTT
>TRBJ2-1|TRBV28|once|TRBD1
CASSSTGGVTYNEQFF
TGTGCCAGCAGTTCCACAGGGGGCGTCACCTACAATGAGCAGTTCTTC
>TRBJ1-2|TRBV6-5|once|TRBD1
CASTTTGTGNYGYTF
TGTGCCAGCACCACGACCGGGACAGGGAACTATGGCTACACCTTC
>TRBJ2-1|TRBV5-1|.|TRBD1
CASSLRTGYNEQFF
TGCGCCAGCAGCTTGAGGACAGGGTACAATGAGCAGTTCTTC
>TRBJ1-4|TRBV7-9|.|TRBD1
CASRVGGAREKLFF
TGTGCCAGCAGGGTAGGGGGCGCCCGGGAAAAACTGTTTTTT